These T cell receptor beta chains were read from a single sample in a study of T cells after posttransplantation cyclophosphamide. Assay: immunoSEQ multiplex PCR; the TCRdb copy retains only in-frame clones and omits some. This sample comprises approximately 8,000 clones, none seen once only. The sample consisted of PBMCs, taken after an allogeneic stem cell transplant with post-transplant cyclophosphamide. Receptors were obtained from a male patient younger than 45 who received an allogeneic stem cell transplant from an unrelated donor, was CMV-positive, and had acute and chronic GVHD. Some T cells may be provided by the graft donor. Both conserved end residues are part of each CDR3. Each record gives: D gene, J gene, V gene, clone size, CDR3 protein, CDR3 DNA. A D gene is named only where the DNA matches it firmly. Expanded clones get a size class; other rows say once, few or many, or leave the size out.

d_call: -; j_call: TRBJ1-1; v_call: TRBV5-4; clone_size: many; cdr3_aa: CASSLSQKNTEAFF; cdr3_nt: TGTGCCAGCAGCTTGAGTCAGAAGAACACTGAAGCTTTCTTT
d_call: -; j_call: TRBJ1-1; v_call: TRBV13; clone_size: many; cdr3_aa: CASSLRQTEAFF; cdr3_nt: TGTGCCAGCAGCCTCAGACAGACTGAAGCTTTCTTT
d_call: TRBD1; j_call: TRBJ1-1; v_call: TRBV6-2/TRBV6-3; clone_size: many; cdr3_aa: CASSMTGGTEAFF; cdr3_nt: TGTGCCAGCAGCATGACAGGGGGCACTGAAGCTTTCTTT
d_call: -; j_call: TRBJ1-5; v_call: TRBV7-9; clone_size: many; cdr3_aa: CASSLGTTTDSNQPQHF; cdr3_nt: TGTGCCAGCAGCTTAGGGACGACGACAGATAGCAATCAGCCCCAGCATTTT
d_call: TRBD1; j_call: TRBJ2-5; v_call: TRBV18; clone_size: many; cdr3_aa: CASSRKQGDETQYF; cdr3_nt: TGTGCCAGCTCACGGAAACAGGGGGACGAGACCCAGTACTTC
d_call: TRBD2; j_call: TRBJ2-5; v_call: TRBV7-6; clone_size: many; cdr3_aa: CASSRSGGFQETQYF; cdr3_nt: TGTGCCAGCAGCCGTAGCGGGGGGTTCCAAGAGACCCAGTACTTC
d_call: -; j_call: TRBJ2-7; v_call: TRBV7-9; clone_size: many; cdr3_aa: CASSSEDEQYF; cdr3_nt: TGTGCCAGCAGCTCAGAAGACGAGCAGTACTTC
d_call: TRBD2; j_call: TRBJ2-1; v_call: TRBV24-1; clone_size: many; cdr3_aa: CATSDLAGATYNEQFF; cdr3_nt: TGTGCCACCAGTGACCTAGCGGGAGCCACCTACAATGAGCAGTTCTTC
d_call: -; j_call: TRBJ1-6; v_call: TRBV19; clone_size: many; cdr3_aa: CASSTRDYQSSYNSPLHF; cdr3_nt: TGTGCCAGTAGTACCCGGGACTACCAGAGCTCCTATAATTCACCCCTCCACTTT
d_call: TRBD1; j_call: TRBJ1-1; v_call: TRBV7-9; clone_size: many; cdr3_aa: CASSQQGFATEAFF; cdr3_nt: TGTGCCAGCAGCCAACAGGGGTTTGCCACTGAAGCTTTCTTT
d_call: TRBD2; j_call: TRBJ2-3; v_call: TRBV24-1; clone_size: few; cdr3_aa: CATSDHTGGDTQYF; cdr3_nt: TGTGCCACCAGTGATCATACGGGGGGAGATACGCAGTATTTT
d_call: -; j_call: TRBJ1-4; v_call: TRBV6-5; clone_size: many; cdr3_aa: CASKSLQGRNEKLFF; cdr3_nt: TGTGCCAGCAAGTCTCTCCAGGGTCGGAATGAAAAACTGTTTTTT
d_call: -; j_call: TRBJ1-5; v_call: TRBV18; clone_size: many; cdr3_aa: CASSPVGGEDQPQHF; cdr3_nt: TGTGCCAGCTCACCTGTCGGGGGAGAGGATCAGCCCCAGCATTTT
d_call: TRBD1; j_call: TRBJ2-5; v_call: TRBV12-3/TRBV12-4; clone_size: few; cdr3_aa: CASSFLQGAGETQYF; cdr3_nt: TGTGCCAGCAGTTTCCTACAGGGGGCGGGGGAGACCCAGTACTTC
d_call: TRBD1; j_call: TRBJ2-1; v_call: TRBV7-9; clone_size: many; cdr3_aa: CASSPGTGADNEQFF; cdr3_nt: TGTGCCAGCAGCCCCGGGACAGGAGCCGACAATGAGCAGTTCTTC
d_call: -; j_call: TRBJ1-1; v_call: TRBV10-2; clone_size: many; cdr3_aa: CASSGTKGTEAFF; cdr3_nt: TGCGCCAGCAGCGGAACGAAGGGGACTGAAGCTTTCTTT
d_call: TRBD1; j_call: TRBJ1-5; v_call: TRBV12-3/TRBV12-4; clone_size: many; cdr3_aa: CASSLGTDTYSNQPQHF; cdr3_nt: TGTGCCAGCAGTTTGGGGACAGATACTTATAGCAATCAGCCCCAGCATTTT
d_call: -; j_call: TRBJ1-2; v_call: TRBV5-4; clone_size: many; cdr3_aa: CASSFGHSSYGYTF; cdr3_nt: TGTGCCAGCAGTTTTGGACACAGTTCCTATGGCTACACCTTC
d_call: -; j_call: TRBJ2-7; v_call: TRBV6-1; clone_size: many; cdr3_aa: CASRGRALSYEQYF; cdr3_nt: TGTGCCAGCAGGGGCAGGGCGCTATCCTACGAGCAGTACTTC
d_call: -; j_call: TRBJ1-4; v_call: TRBV6-1; clone_size: medium-sized; cdr3_aa: CASSVMGQVNEKLFF; cdr3_nt: TGTGCCAGCAGTGTAATGGGACAAGTTAATGAAAAACTGTTTTTT
d_call: TRBD1; j_call: TRBJ2-7; v_call: TRBV9; clone_size: many; cdr3_aa: CASSVSGTEYEQYF; cdr3_nt: TGTGCCAGCAGCGTCTCCGGGACAGAATACGAGCAGTACTTC
d_call: -; j_call: TRBJ2-3; v_call: TRBV27; clone_size: many; cdr3_aa: CATRQQGTDTQYF; cdr3_nt: TGTGCCACCCGCCAACAGGGCACAGATACGCAGTATTTT
d_call: -; j_call: TRBJ2-5; v_call: TRBV2; clone_size: many; cdr3_aa: CASSVNRNQETQYF; cdr3_nt: TGTGCCAGCAGTGTAAACAGGAACCAAGAGACCCAGTACTTC
d_call: -; j_call: TRBJ2-5; v_call: TRBV29-1; clone_size: -; cdr3_aa: CSVDGAGQETQYF; cdr3_nt: TGCAGCGTTGATGGGGCAGGGCAAGAGACCCAGTACTTC
d_call: TRBD1; j_call: TRBJ1-1; v_call: TRBV30; clone_size: many; cdr3_aa: CAWDRVNTEAFF; cdr3_nt: TGTGCCTGGGACAGGGTGAACACTGAAGCTTTCTTT
d_call: -; j_call: TRBJ1-1; v_call: TRBV14; clone_size: medium-sized; cdr3_aa: CASSVGRSGAEAFF; cdr3_nt: TGTGCCAGCAGCGTAGGTCGTTCGGGGGCTGAAGCTTTCTTT
d_call: TRBD1; j_call: TRBJ2-3; v_call: TRBV19; clone_size: many; cdr3_aa: CASSSLTGGSTDTQYF; cdr3_nt: TGTGCCAGTTCCTCACTGACAGGGGGGAGCACAGATACGCAGTATTTT
d_call: -; j_call: TRBJ1-1; v_call: TRBV5-6; clone_size: many; cdr3_aa: CASSPDRDNTEAFF; cdr3_nt: TGTGCCAGCAGTCCCGACAGAGATAACACTGAAGCTTTCTTT
d_call: -; j_call: TRBJ2-1; v_call: TRBV7-9; clone_size: many; cdr3_aa: CASSFPLYNEQFF; cdr3_nt: TGTGCCAGCAGCTTTCCCCTCTACAATGAGCAGTTCTTC
d_call: TRBD1; j_call: TRBJ1-2; v_call: TRBV9; clone_size: -; cdr3_aa: CASSSTGGSNYGYTF; cdr3_nt: TGTGCCAGCAGCTCGACAGGGGGCTCGAACTATGGCTACACCTTC
d_call: -; j_call: TRBJ2-3; v_call: TRBV4-3; clone_size: many; cdr3_aa: CASSQDPRSTDTQYF; cdr3_nt: TGCGCCAGCAGCCAAGATCCGCGGAGCACAGATACGCAGTATTTT
d_call: TRBD2; j_call: TRBJ2-3; v_call: TRBV6-2/TRBV6-3; clone_size: many; cdr3_aa: CASRRLAGWTDTQYF; cdr3_nt: TGTGCCAGCAGGAGACTAGCGGGGTGGACAGATACGCAGTATTTT
d_call: TRBD2; j_call: TRBJ2-1; v_call: TRBV6-2/TRBV6-3; clone_size: medium-sized; cdr3_aa: CASRNWTSGSTEQFF; cdr3_nt: TGTGCCAGCAGGAACTGGACTAGCGGGAGCACTGAGCAGTTCTTC
d_call: -; j_call: TRBJ1-4; v_call: TRBV5-1; clone_size: many; cdr3_aa: CASSPRARQGPFTNEKLFF; cdr3_nt: TGCGCCAGCAGCCCGAGGGCTAGGCAGGGGCCCTTTACTAATGAAAAACTGTTTTTT
d_call: -; j_call: TRBJ1-2; v_call: TRBV18; clone_size: many; cdr3_aa: CASSPARASYGYTF; cdr3_nt: TGTGCCAGCTCACCGGCCAGGGCCAGCTATGGCTACACCTTC
d_call: -; j_call: TRBJ1-1; v_call: TRBV11-3; clone_size: many; cdr3_aa: CASSLEGGTEAFF; cdr3_nt: TGTGCCAGCAGCTTAGAGGGGGGGACTGAAGCTTTCTTT
d_call: -; j_call: TRBJ1-1; v_call: TRBV12-3/TRBV12-4; clone_size: few; cdr3_aa: CASSLIPGSTEAFF; cdr3_nt: TGTGCCAGCAGTTTAATCCCGGGGTCCACTGAAGCTTTCTTT
d_call: -; j_call: TRBJ2-7; v_call: TRBV19; clone_size: many; cdr3_aa: CASSIGSREQYF; cdr3_nt: TGTGCCAGTAGTATAGGATCGAGGGAGCAGTACTTC
d_call: -; j_call: TRBJ1-2; v_call: TRBV7-2; clone_size: many; cdr3_aa: CASSSPGGANYGYTF; cdr3_nt: TGTGCCAGCAGCTCACCTGGAGGGGCTAACTATGGCTACACCTTC
d_call: -; j_call: TRBJ2-7; v_call: TRBV19; clone_size: many; cdr3_aa: CASSSVPTGEQYF; cdr3_nt: TGTGCCAGTAGTTCCGTCCCGACGGGCGAGCAGTACTTC
d_call: TRBD1; j_call: TRBJ2-7; v_call: TRBV7-6; clone_size: many; cdr3_aa: CASSLLTTGRSEQYF; cdr3_nt: TGTGCCAGCAGCCTGCTAACGACAGGGAGATCCGAGCAGTACTTC
d_call: TRBD2; j_call: TRBJ2-5; v_call: TRBV6-5; clone_size: many; cdr3_aa: CASSATSGGQTQYF; cdr3_nt: TGTGCCAGCAGTGCGACTAGCGGGGGCCAGACCCAGTACTTC
d_call: -; j_call: TRBJ1-2; v_call: TRBV6-6; clone_size: many; cdr3_aa: CASSYYPGGYGYTF; cdr3_nt: TGTGCCAGCAGTTACTACCCCGGGGGCTATGGCTACACCTTC
d_call: -; j_call: TRBJ2-7; v_call: TRBV7-2; clone_size: many; cdr3_aa: CASSLQGGAYEQYF; cdr3_nt: TGTGCCAGCAGCTTACAAGGGGGAGCCTACGAGCAGTACTTC
d_call: -; j_call: TRBJ2-7; v_call: TRBV11-2; clone_size: few; cdr3_aa: CASSLIQGSYEQYF; cdr3_nt: TGTGCCAGCAGCTTAATTCAGGGCTCCTACGAGCAGTACTTC
d_call: TRBD1; j_call: TRBJ1-2; v_call: TRBV6-2/TRBV6-3; clone_size: many; cdr3_aa: CASSQGQNYGYTF; cdr3_nt: TGTGCCAGCAGCCAGGGACAGAACTATGGCTACACCTTC
d_call: TRBD2; j_call: TRBJ2-1; v_call: TRBV7-9; clone_size: many; cdr3_aa: CASSRGRAGYNEQFF; cdr3_nt: TGTGCCAGCAGCCGCGGGAGGGCCGGCTACAATGAGCAGTTCTTC